This T cell receptor (beta chain) emerged from a study of blood T cell repertoires in COVID-19. Overall study: COVID-19 samples from acute and convalescent phases originated in the United States, Italy and Spain. From T cells, B-cell-depleted T cells, or PBMCs came the material, which was cDNA or gDNA.

Original methodology: Reference gene primer amplification yielded estimated nucleated cell counts. Using immunoSEQ multiplex PCR, the repertoire was profiled, and TCRdb retains in-frame clones only, with some absent. That table supplies the V and J calls and clone size; D and trimming were determined from the DNA. The table shows about 210,000 clones, with around 83% occurring only once. Sequenced input: peripheral blood. The sequence derives from a man aged 50 to 59 with active or convalescent COVID-19.

CDR3 region: CASSSFRRGGGTIYF. The CDR3 DNA reads as TGTGCCAGCAGTTCCTTCCGACGGGGAGGGGGCACCATATATTTT. V usage is TRBV6-6 and J usage is TRBJ1-3, with D tentatively TRBD1 (6 bases). V lost 4 bases, J lost 9 bases, and 19 bases lay in between. From germline, CDR1 is MNHNY and CDR2 SVGAGI (reference sequence). This CDR3 comprises 15 residues.